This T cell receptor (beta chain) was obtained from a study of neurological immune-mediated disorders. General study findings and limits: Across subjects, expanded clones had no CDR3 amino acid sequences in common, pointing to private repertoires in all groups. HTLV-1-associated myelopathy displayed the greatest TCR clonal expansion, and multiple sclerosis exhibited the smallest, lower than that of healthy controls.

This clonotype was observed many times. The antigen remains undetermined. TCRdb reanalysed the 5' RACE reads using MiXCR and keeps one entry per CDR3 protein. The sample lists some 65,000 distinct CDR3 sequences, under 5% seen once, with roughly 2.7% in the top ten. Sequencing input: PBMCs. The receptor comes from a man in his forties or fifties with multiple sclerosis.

This chain's CDR3 is CASSLVAQGVSYNEQFF. CDR3 nucleotide sequence: TGTGCCAGCAGCTTAGTGGCTCAGGGTGTGTCCTACAATGAGCAGTTCTTC. The chain uses TRBV11-2 and TRBJ2-1, with D possibly matching TRBD1 (5 bases). The germline CDR1 and CDR2 sequences are SGHAT and FQNNGV. The CDR3 runs to 17 residues. V lost 1 base and J 1 base, leaving 14 bases between the germline ends.